Listed below are T cell receptor beta chains from one sample, sequenced in a study of technical replicates of blood from a few donors. Profiled with immunoSEQ multiplex PCR; TCRdb holds only in-frame clones, not every one. The profile covers 98,000 or so clones, with approximately 95% appearing a single time and approximately 0.21% taken by the ten largest. Source material: T cells isolated from PBMCs. The receptors were gathered from a human donor in good health. CDR3s leave out the opening cysteine and the closing phenylalanine or tryptophan. The order of the fields is V gene, CDR3 length, CDR3 protein.

TRBV5-5	15	ASRRQGRYQNYNEQF
TRBV5-1	17	ASSPDTGQGDAGANVLT
TRBV10-1	12	ASSEAGSWDTQY
TRBV30	12	AWSVYSLNEKLF
TRBV2	13	ASSEEMSSYNEQF
TRBV10-1	11	ASSDSLQETQY
TRBV2	12	ASSESGEPYEQY
TRBV19	13	ASRPGQGFNEKLF
TRBV30	10	AWVNRTGNRF
TRBV7-9	11	ASSLLTGYEQY
TRBV19	16	ASSIGFVWGTRNQPQH
TRBV2	12	ASSDDRGNQPQH
TRBV7-7	12	ASSSGQGSYEQY
TRBV18	12	ASSLRQDTDTQY
TRBV19	13	ASSIAGTGFTEAF
TRBV19	12	ASSIAVQTYEQY
TRBV27	11	ASSPQSLYEQY
TRBV4-2	13	ASSPTGGTNSPLH
TRBV6-1	13	ASATGTGGFTEAF
TRBV2	11	ASSRRENTEAF
TRBV2	11	ASRAGTGDGYT
TRBV29-1	13	SVVGLAGVSEEQF
TRBV5-4	14	ASSLASSETIGGYT
TRBV2	11	ASNPGSSYEQY
TRBV27	12	ASRRPGQGNGYT
TRBV6-1	12	ASSVKQGDSPLH
TRBV6-1	12	ASSERTGGETQY
TRBV28	14	ASSLIAGAGYQPQH
TRBV5-1	11	ASSPTSSDTQY
TRBV19	13	ASSIGRAGNYEQY
TRBV7-2	14	ASSLVGGGNYNEQF
TRBV7-8	16	ASSFRVAWADHNYGYT
TRBV4-2	14	ASSQADSPSTDTQY
TRBV6-6	13	ASSYSDRGPYEQY
TRBV11-2	13	ASSLGVGVRNEQF
TRBV6-1	12	ASRAPWTGGQQY
TRBV6-4	10	ASSDGQVQQF
TRBV5-8	11	ASSAQARYGYT
TRBV28	13	ASSSAGATNEKLF
TRBV9	14	ASSPGLGGMNTEAF
TRBV2	13	ASRQAPLMNTEAF
TRBV6-5	11	ASSRGANQPQH
TRBV18	16	ASSRAGRAQTSTDTQY
TRBV5-1	15	ASSFSSPRERPYEQY
TRBV9	13	ASSDRRGLQETQY
TRBV6-5	14	ASSYSKYSYNEKLF
TRBV2	11	ATRDSFSYEQY
TRBV29-1	13	SVEIDPMRADTQY
TRBV4-1	13	ASSQGGQGVYEQY
TRBV27	13	ASSSGTSGSNEQF
TRBV6-1	12	ASSHLGGNAEAF
TRBV10-1	10	ASGDAVVPLH
TRBV5-6	13	ASSLGGVGNQPQH
TRBV6-5	11	ASRPGQGERAF
TRBV5-1	16	ASSSYEGRQLGQYEQY
TRBV2	10	ANKRETDTQY
TRBV5-1	19	ASSLSPPGTSGTGVEYEQY